The following is a T cell receptor beta chain sequence with its context. Its antigen has not been determined. There are no base qualities to consult, and no much larger clone falls within one base. The sample belongs to a study of shared clonotypes between healthy human individuals (dated by TCRdb to 2018 to 2020). Regarding the research as a whole: The cohort comprised a couple of women and a few men aged 18 to 49 years. To increase sequencing depth and limit assay-specific biases, different laboratories used diverse techniques to prepare libraries and sequence TCR repertoires. For each donor, CD4 naive and CD4 memory were each given three plates, CD8 naive was given two plates, and CD8 memory was given one plate. Each donor's leukapheresis produced roughly between about 0.9 and 9.5 billion PBMCs. The study deeply sequenced blood TCR repertoires of about 5 healthy adults to estimate repertoire size and the extent of clonotype sharing between individuals.

For the CD8 naive samples, CD45RO-negative cells were positively selected for CCR7, yielding a CD45RA+CCR7+ population from which TemRA cells were excluded. Donors were healthy HIV-negative adults with no recently reported acute infections or vaccinations. All donors were Caucasian adults living in Nashville, Tennessee, USA. After blood collection by leukapheresis, PBMCs were isolated using Ficoll-Histopaque density gradient centrifugation and then cryopreserved in the vapor phase of liquid nitrogen. Analytical flow cytometry was used to check the purity and quantity of every magnetically sorted T cell population. Genomic DNA was isolated from every sorted fraction and measured by UV absorbance on a Nanodrop 2000c. Using the deep immunoSEQ assay, multiplex PCR amplified TCR CDR3 regions from genomic DNA. Genomic DNA extracted from each cell subset was distributed evenly over all wells of several immunoSEQ 96-well plates, and each plate served as one replicate. For sorted subsets, 200 to 250 ng of genomic DNA, equivalent to roughly 33,000 T cell genomes, went into each replicate PCR. The purified libraries were quantified using a Qubit 3.0 fluorometer, sized with a Bioanalyzer 2100, and then quantified again using the KAPA Library Quantification kit. Each immunoSEQ 96-well plate was sequenced on its own single-read 150-cycle Illumina NextSeq 550 flow cell. In the original analysis: Because the immunoSEQ output included only junctional sequences and no quality scores, the filtering could not be the same as the filtering used for full-length reads. Sequences were annotated with PyIR, a Python wrapper for IgBLAST v1.9, and V/J genes and CDR3 were assigned using IMGT germline references. Any read was removed if the V/J assignment was weak (E-value above 1e-6), the CDR3 was missing, or the read contained stop codons, out-of-frame junctions, or ambiguous translated residues. V3J clonotypes were defined as sequences sharing an identical inferred V gene, J gene, and CDR3 amino acid sequence. The percentage overlap between two repertoires was calculated by dividing the number of shared unique clonotypes by the size of the smaller repertoire. Richness of each repertoire was evaluated using RTK rarefaction, the Chao1 estimator, and Recon v2.1 estimates of unobserved clonotypes. Generation probabilities were computed with OLGA for all TCRbeta clonotypes obtained by the gDNA method from several donors. The clones in this table, taken by TCRdb from immuneACCESS, are in-frame only. Not every clone is retained; where verified, under half of the shortfall comes from an unresolved V gene, and the cause of the rest is unknown. The DNA was the basis for D and trimming; V, J and clone size are from that table. Here the sample has millions of clones; approximately 94% occur a single time. The ten largest make up over 1.5% of the sample.

Broad study findings and their caveats: Sampling was restricted to blood, and TCR repertoires in tissue are likely to differ from TCR repertoires in blood. When a handful of donors were compared, the shared fraction of clonotypes was 5% to 6.5% for naive CD4, roughly 3.4% for naive CD8, 2% to 2.5% for memory CD4, and 0.35% to 0.5% for memory CD8. The small number of donors limited the genetic and exposure-history diversity represented. Naive subsets generally had larger estimated clonotype richness than memory subsets did. Incomplete sequencing was indicated by rarefaction of sorted-subset datasets, despite the large sequencing depth. Clonotypes shared by all four sorted-subset donors showed higher generation probabilities than non-shared clonotypes. Pairwise subsampling led to the expectation that sequencing depth would affect the degree of clonotype sharing among donors.

Trimming at the junction amounts to 3 bases on V and 6 bases on J, and the germline ends lie 8 bases apart. As encoded in the germline V gene (reference sequence), CDR1 is SEHNR while CDR2 is FQNEAQ. The CDR3 sequence holds 12 residues, the cysteine and phenylalanine included. Only the CDR3 DNA is retained, 36 bases long and in frame from the first base. The chain is encoded by TRBV7-9 joined to TRBJ1-1, with no reliable assignment of the D segment. The material sequenced was naive CD8+ T cells from PBMCs. What the cell subset or site label conveys for this sample: CD45RA+CCR7+. The receptor comes from a young man in good health. Some clones in this sample may be carry-over from other donors' samples. Here is the DNA: TGTGCCAGCAGCTTTTCAAGCCCTGAAGCTTTCTTT. It encodes CASSFSSPEAFF.